This T cell receptor (beta chain) was identified during a study of blood T cells in healthy people across ages. Points from the study as a whole: CMV status of donors was not determined, possibly confounding expanded clonotype changes.

Per sample, at least 6 micrograms of total RNA were extracted. The V gene's germline CDR1 is MNHEY and CDR2 SVGEGT. J was trimmed by 2 bases and V by 8 bases; bases with no gene match: 5. The CDR3 contains 13 residues. Points on this clonotype: Its antigen remains unknown.

It was with a sample-barcoded 5' primer and a J-beta primer mix that a second PCR of about 6 to 12 cycles was run. In TCRdb, the 5' RACE reads were re-called with MiXCR into one record per CDR3 protein. The sample shows roughly 720,000 distinct CDR3 sequences, approximately 55% of them seen only once. The sample was blood. The gene calls are TRBV6-2 or TRBV6-3 and TRBJ1-2, with TRBD1 matching 7 bases. The sequence came from a man older than 75 in good health. The CDR3 DNA sequence: TGTGCCAGCCGGGACAGCCTCAACTATGGCTACACCTTC. Encoded protein: CASRDSLNYGYTF.